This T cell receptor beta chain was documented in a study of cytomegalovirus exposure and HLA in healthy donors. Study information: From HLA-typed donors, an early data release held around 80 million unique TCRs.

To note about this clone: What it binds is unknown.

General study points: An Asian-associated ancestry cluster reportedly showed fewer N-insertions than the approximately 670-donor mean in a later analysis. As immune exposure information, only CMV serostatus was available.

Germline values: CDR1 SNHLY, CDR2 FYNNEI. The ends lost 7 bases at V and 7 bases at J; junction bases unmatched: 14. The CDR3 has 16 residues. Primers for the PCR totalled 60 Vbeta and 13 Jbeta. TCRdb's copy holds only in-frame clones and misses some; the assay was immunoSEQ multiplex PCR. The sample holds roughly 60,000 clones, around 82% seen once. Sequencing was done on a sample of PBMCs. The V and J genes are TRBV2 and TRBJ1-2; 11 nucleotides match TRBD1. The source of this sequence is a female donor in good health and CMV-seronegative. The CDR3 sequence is CASILTGGTGGRGYTF. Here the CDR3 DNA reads TGTGCCAGCATCCTCACGGGGGGGACAGGGGGTCGTGGCTACACCTTC.